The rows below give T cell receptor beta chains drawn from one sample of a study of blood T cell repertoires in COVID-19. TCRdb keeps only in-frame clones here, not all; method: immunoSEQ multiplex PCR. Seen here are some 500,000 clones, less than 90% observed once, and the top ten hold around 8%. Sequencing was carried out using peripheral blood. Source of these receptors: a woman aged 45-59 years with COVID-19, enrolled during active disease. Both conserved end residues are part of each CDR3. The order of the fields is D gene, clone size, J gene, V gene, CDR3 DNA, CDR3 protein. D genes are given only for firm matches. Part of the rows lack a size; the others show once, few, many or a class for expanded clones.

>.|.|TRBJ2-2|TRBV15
TGTGCCACCAGCAGAGATCGTGAAGGGGGAGAAAGGGACACCGGGGAGCTGTTTTTT
CATSRDREGGERDTGELFF
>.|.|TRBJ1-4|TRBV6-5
TGTGCCAGCAGCCCAATAGGGGTGTATGAAAAACTGTTTTTT
CASSPIGVYEKLFF
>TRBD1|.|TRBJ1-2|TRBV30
TGTGCCTGGAGACCACTGACAGGGGCCTATGGCTACACCTTC
CAWRPLTGAYGYTF
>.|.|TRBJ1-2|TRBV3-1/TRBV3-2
TGTGCCAGCAGCCAGGGGGCAATATATGGCTACACCTTC
CASSQGAIYGYTF
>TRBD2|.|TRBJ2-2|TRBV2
TGTGCCAGTTATCCGGGACTAGCGCTCCCATCTTTCACCGGGGAGCTGTTTTTT
CASYPGLALPSFTGELFF
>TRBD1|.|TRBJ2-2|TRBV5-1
TGCGCCAGCAGCTTCTCAGGGGGCTATGGGACCGGGGAGCTGTTTTTT
CASSFSGGYGTGELFF
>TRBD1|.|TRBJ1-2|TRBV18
TGTGCCAGCTCACCCCAGTACGGACAGGGGTCAAACGCGGTAGGCTACACCTTC
CASSPQYGQGSNAVGYTF
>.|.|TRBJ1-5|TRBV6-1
TGTGCCAGCAGTGACAGGGGTGATCAGCCCCAGCATTTT
CASSDRGDQPQHF
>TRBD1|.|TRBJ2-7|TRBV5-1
TGCGCCAGCAGCTCCCGGGTTTTAGGGGGCCCACGCGAGCAGTACTTC
CASSSRVLGGPREQYF
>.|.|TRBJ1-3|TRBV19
TGTGCCAGTAGCAGAGGTAAAGAAAACACCATATATTTT
CASSRGKENTIYF
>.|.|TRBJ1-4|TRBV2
TGTGCCAGCCATCAGGGCGTTAATGAAAAACTGTTTTTT
CASHQGVNEKLFF
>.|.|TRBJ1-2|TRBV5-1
TGCGCCAGCAGCTTGGTTGCCAGGGAGGTGTCTGGGGGCTATGGCTACACCTTC
CASSLVAREVSGGYGYTF
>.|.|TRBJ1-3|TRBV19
TGTGCCAGTCATCCCAGGGGAGATGGAAACACCATATATTTT
CASHPRGDGNTIYF
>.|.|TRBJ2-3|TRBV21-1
TGTGCCAGCAGCTTAGGGATAGCGGGGGAATCAGATACGCAGTATTTT
CASSLGIAGESDTQYF
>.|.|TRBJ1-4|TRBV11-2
TGTGCCAGCAGCTTAGCATGGGGGCACGGGGAAAAACTGTTTTTT
CASSLAWGHGEKLFF
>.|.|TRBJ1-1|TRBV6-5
TGTGCCAGCAGTTGGAAGACACCGCCGAACACTGAAGCTTTCTTT
CASSWKTPPNTEAFF
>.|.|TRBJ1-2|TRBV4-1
TGCGCCAGCAGCCAAGATAGAAGGGGCCCTGGCTACACCTTC
CASSQDRRGPGYTF
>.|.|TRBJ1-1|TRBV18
TGTGCCAGCTCACCACGCGGCTTCGAGGGAGCTTTCTTT
CASSPRGFEGAFF
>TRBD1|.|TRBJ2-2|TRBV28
TGTGCCAGCAGTTCATACAGGGGGACCAACACCGGGGAGCTGTTTTTT
CASSSYRGTNTGELFF
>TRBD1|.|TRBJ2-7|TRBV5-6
TGTGCCAGCAGCGTGGGGGACAGCTACGAGCAGTACTTC
CASSVGDSYEQYF
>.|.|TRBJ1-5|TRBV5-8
TGTGCCAGCAGCTTGGTATTCGCGGGGGCCCAGCATTTT
CASSLVFAGAQHF
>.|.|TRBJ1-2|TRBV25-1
TGTGCCAGCAGTGTGATGGAGGAGGCAGATGGCTACACCTTC
CASSVMEEADGYTF
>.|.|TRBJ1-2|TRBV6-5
TGTGCCGTTGGCAGGGATCCGAGCTATGGCTACACCTTC
CAVGRDPSYGYTF
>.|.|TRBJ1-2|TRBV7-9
TGTGCCAGCAGCTTAGGGGCCGGGGGTGGCTACACCTTC
CASSLGAGGGYTF
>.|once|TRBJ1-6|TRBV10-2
TGCGCCAGCACTTCAGGACAGCTAAATTCACCCCTCCACTTT
CASTSGQLNSPLHF
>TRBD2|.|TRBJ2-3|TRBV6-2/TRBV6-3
TGTGCCAGCAGTTACCTTAGCGGGCGAGATACGCAGTATTTT
CASSYLSGRDTQYF
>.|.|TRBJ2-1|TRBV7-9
TGTGCCAGCAGCCCTCTTATGAATGAGCAGTTCTTC
CASSPLMNEQFF
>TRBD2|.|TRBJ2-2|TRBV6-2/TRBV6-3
TGTGCCAGCAGTTACCTTCTCGGGACTAGCGGGGGTCTTGGCGGGGAGCTGTTTTTT
CASSYLLGTSGGLGGELFF
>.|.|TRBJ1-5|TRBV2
TGTGCCAGCAGGAGGACAGTCAATCAGCCCCAGCATTTT
CASRRTVNQPQHF
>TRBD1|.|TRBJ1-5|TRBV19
TGTGCCAGTAGTACTCGGACAGGGGACTTCAATCAGCCCCAGCATTTT
CASSTRTGDFNQPQHF
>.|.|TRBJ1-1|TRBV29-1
.
CSVLRARRGTEAFF
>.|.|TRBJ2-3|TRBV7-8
TGTGCCAGCAGCTTAACGGGGAGCACAGATACGCAGTATTTT
CASSLTGSTDTQYF
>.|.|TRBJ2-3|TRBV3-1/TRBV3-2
TGTGCCAGCAGCGAGGGAGCAGATACGCAGTATTTT
CASSEGADTQYF
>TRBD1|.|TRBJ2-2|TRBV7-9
TGTGCCAGCAGCCCGAGGACAGGGCGCCCCTCAGGAACCGGGGAGCTGTTTTTT
CASSPRTGRPSGTGELFF
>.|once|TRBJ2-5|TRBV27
TGTGCCAGCAGTTTGGGGGGTTCAGAGACCCAGTACTTC
CASSLGGSETQYF
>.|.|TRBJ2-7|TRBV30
TGTGCCTGGAACGGTAAGGGGACCTACGAGCAGTACTTC
CAWNGKGTYEQYF
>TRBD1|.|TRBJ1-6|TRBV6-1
TGTGCCAGCAGTGAATGGGGGACAGAGCTGTTGCCCCTCCACTTT
CASSEWGTELLPLHF
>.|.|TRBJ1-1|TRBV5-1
TGCGCCAGCAGCTTGGCCCAGGGGTCTGAAGCTTTCTTT
CASSLAQGSEAFF
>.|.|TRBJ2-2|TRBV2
TGTGCCAGCAGTGAACTCGTCACCGGGGAGCTGTTTTTT
CASSELVTGELFF
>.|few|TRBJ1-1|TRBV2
TGTGCCAGCATGACGGGGAACACTGAAGCTTTCTTT
CASMTGNTEAFF
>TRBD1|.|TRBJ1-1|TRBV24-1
TGTGCCACCAGTGACCCTGACAGGGGGCAAGCTTTCTTT
CATSDPDRGQAFF
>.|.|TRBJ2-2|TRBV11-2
TGTGCCAGCAGCTTAAACAGCCTGAACACCGGGGAGCTGTTTTTT
CASSLNSLNTGELFF
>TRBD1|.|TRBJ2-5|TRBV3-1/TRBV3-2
TGTGCCAGCAGCCAAGCCGGGACAGGGAGGGAGACCCAGTACTTC
CASSQAGTGRETQYF
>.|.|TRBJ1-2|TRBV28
TGTGCCAGCAGCCCGATACCAGGGAACTATGGCTACACCTTC
CASSPIPGNYGYTF